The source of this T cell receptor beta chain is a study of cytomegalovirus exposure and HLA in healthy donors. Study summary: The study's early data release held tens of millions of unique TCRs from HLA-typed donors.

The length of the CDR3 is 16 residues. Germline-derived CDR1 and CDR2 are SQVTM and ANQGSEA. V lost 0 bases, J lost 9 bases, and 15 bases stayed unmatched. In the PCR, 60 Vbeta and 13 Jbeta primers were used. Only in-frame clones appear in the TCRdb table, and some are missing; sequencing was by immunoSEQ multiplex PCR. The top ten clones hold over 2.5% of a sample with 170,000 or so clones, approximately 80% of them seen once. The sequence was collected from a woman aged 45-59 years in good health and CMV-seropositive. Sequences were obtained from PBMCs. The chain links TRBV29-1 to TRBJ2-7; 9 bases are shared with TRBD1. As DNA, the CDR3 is TGCAGCGTTGAAGATCCTAGACAGGGGGGTTGGAATGGGCAGTACTTC. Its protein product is CSVEDPRQGGWNGQYF.